These 27 T cell receptor beta chains came from one sample sequenced in a study of OX40 agonist ivuxolimab in advanced cancers. This table comes from immunoSEQ multiplex PCR, and its TCRdb copy is limited to in-frame clones, with some not included. Among about 22,000 clones listed, roughly 86% were seen once. The material was CD4+ or CD8+ T cells sorted from blood, obtained in a trial of the OX40 agonist ivuxolimab. Receptor source: an adult with an advanced solid tumor such as melanoma, head and neck, liver or kidney cancer.

The chain is built from TRBV11-2 and TRBJ2-2; D gene unclear. Deletions cut 3 bases from V and 0 bases from J, with 11 bases between. This CDR3 comprises 16 residues. Germline CDR1 reads SGHAT; CDR2 reads FQNNGV. CDR3 sequence reads: CASSFGQPANTGELFF. In nucleotides, the CDR3 is TGTGCCAGCAGCTTTGGGCAACCCGCGAACACCGGGGAGCTGTTTTTT.

This clone occurred once. The junction and the germline gene differ at one end; a read error may be behind it. This chain connects TRBV7-7 to TRBJ2-5; the match to TRBD2 covers 13 bases. CDR1 and CDR2 from the germline V gene are SSHAT and FNYEAQ (reference sequence). CDR3 size: 15 residues. CDR3 sequence reads: CASSRTSGRRETQYF. As DNA, the CDR3 is TGTGCTAGCAGCCGGACTAGCGGGAGAAGAGAGACCCAGTACTTC.

The chain recombines TRBV28 with TRBJ2-7; TRBD1 agrees at 9 bases. V was pared by 1 base and J by 0 bases, with 4 bases of the junction left unmatched. Germline V gene lookup returns CDR1 MDHEN and CDR2 SYDVKM. The length of the CDR3 is 16 residues. The CDR3 region is CASSLSGTGTSYEQYF. CDR3 DNA sequence: TGTGCCAGCAGTTTATCCGGGACAGGGACCTCCTACGAGCAGTACTTC.

This clone is a singleton in its sample. CDR3 protein: CSVVGTDTYEQYF. The CDR3 DNA reads as TGCAGCGTTGTTGGGACCGACACCTACGAGCAGTACTTC. This chain joins TRBV29-1 and TRBJ2-7; D possibly uses TRBD1 or TRBD2 (5 bases each). CDR1 SQVTM and CDR2 ANQGSEA come from the germline V gene. Trimming cost V 4 bases and J 2 bases, with 12 bases left between them. The CDR3 totals 13 residues.

The V and J genes are TRBV11-2 and TRBJ1-2; D is unresolved. The germline V and J ends were trimmed by 4 bases and 4 bases, with 13 bases remaining between them. The length of the CDR3 is 14 residues. Germline CDR1 SGHAT, CDR2 FQNNGV. CDR3 coding DNA: TGTGCCAGCAGCTCCCAAGTCGGACGCTATGGCTACACCTTC. Its protein product is CASSSQVGRYGYTF.

The J gene is TRBJ2-4, the V gene TRBV6-1, with no clear D. This CDR3 is 17 amino acids long. V was cut by 2 bases and J by 0 bases, with 14 bases left in between. Germline values: CDR1 MNHNS, CDR2 SASEGT. CDR3 amino acids: CASSESSIPIAKNIQYF. CDR3 DNA: TGTGCCAGCAGTGAAAGTTCGATCCCGATAGCCAAAAACATTCAGTACTTC.

The rearrangement links TRBV6-6 to TRBJ2-5; 8 nucleotides line up with TRBD1. The CDR3 has 16 amino acids. CDR1 and CDR2 (germline): MNHNY, SVGAGI (reference sequence). Trimming cost V 4 bases and J 5 bases; bases outside gene matches: 12. Here the CDR3 reads CASSSSGGDFVETQYF. The DNA of the CDR3 is TGTGCCAGCAGTTCATCAGGGGGCGATTTTGTGGAGACCCAGTACTTC.

The count of this clone is one. The J gene is TRBJ2-3, the V gene TRBV10-1; the match to TRBD1 covers 7 bases. The CDR3 spans 13 residues. After removal of 8 bases from V and 1 base from J, the junction contained 3 bases not matched to a gene. CDR1 is WNHNN, CDR2 SYGVQD, per germline (reference sequence). The CDR3: CASGGQRTDTQYF. The DNA for the CDR3 is TGCGCCAGCGGGGGACAGCGCACAGATACGCAGTATTTT.

The chain couples TRBV13 to TRBJ1-6; 10 positions agree with TRBD1. Trimming removed 6 bases from V and 6 bases from J; junction bases left unmatched: 5. This CDR3 spans 15 amino acids. Germline V CDR1 and CDR2: PRHDT, FYEKMQ (reference sequence). As DNA, the CDR3 is TGTGCCAGCAGGCCCCGGGACAGGGGTAATTCACCCCTCCACTTT. As protein: CASRPRDRGNSPLHF.

In the case of this clone: Its ends do not fully match the called genes, so a read error is possible. The J gene is TRBJ1-6, the V gene TRBV7-7; maybe TRBD1 (6 bases). This CDR3 spans 16 amino acids. The germline V gene has CDR1 SSHAT and CDR2 FNYEAQ (reference sequence). The CDR3 spells CASSPTWGGRNSPLHF. The CDR3 coding sequence is TGTGCTAGCAGCCCCACCTGGGGGGGGCGAAATTCACCCCTCCACTTT.

The chain employs TRBV30 and TRBJ2-3; the D is unclear. The germline V gene encodes CDR1 GTSNPN and CDR2 SVGIG (reference sequence). V was shortened by 0 bases and J by 0 bases, with 7 bases between the two germline ends. This CDR3 spans 14 amino acids. The CDR3 loop reads CAWSVVGSTDTQYF. The DNA for the CDR3 is TGTGCCTGGAGTGTAGTCGGGAGCACAGATACGCAGTATTTT.

This clone was observed once. The V call is TRBV11-2, the J call TRBJ2-7, with TRBD2 identical over 8 bases. Germline CDR1 SGHAT, CDR2 FQNNGV. This CDR3 has 15 amino acids. J lost 5 bases, V lost 3 bases, and 9 bases had no gene match. The CDR3 here is CASSFQPGGANEQYF. The DNA for the CDR3 is TGTGCCAGCAGCTTTCAACCGGGAGGGGCTAACGAGCAGTACTTC.

This clone was observed a few times. The chain has TRBV28 and TRBJ1-1, with 9 bases matching TRBD1. Trimming took 3 bases from V and 4 from J; bases not matched to a gene: 3. The germline V gene has CDR1 MDHEN and CDR2 SYDVKM. The CDR3 runs 14 residues. The CDR3 DNA reads TGTGCCAGCAGTTTGGGACAGGGTAGCACTGAAGCTTTCTTT. Its translation is CASSLGQGSTEAFF. Based on the CDR3 plus reference TRBV28 and TRBJ1-1, the full variable domain is DVKVTQSSRYLVKRTGEKVFLECVQDMDHENMFWYRQDPGLGLRLIYFSYDVKMKEKGDIPEGYSVSREKKERFSLILESASTNQTSMYLCASSLGQGSTEAFFGQGTRLTVV.

V is TRBV5-4 and J is TRBJ2-3; 9 nucleotides agree with TRBD1. J lost 6 bases, V lost 0 bases, and 8 bases had no gene match. CDR1 and CDR2 (germline): SGHNT, YYREEE (reference sequence). The CDR3 extends over 16 amino acids. CDR3 sequence reads: CASSLARDRDRDTQYF. CDR3 coding DNA: TGTGCCAGCAGCTTGGCCCGGGACAGGGATCGCGATACGCAGTATTTT.

The chain couples TRBV27 to TRBJ2-2; unclear D gene. The germline gives CDR1 MNHEY, CDR2 SMNVEV (reference sequence). Trimming removed 1 base at V and 0 bases at J, with 12 bases between. CDR3 size: 17 residues. CDR3 bases: TGTGCCAGCAGTTTATTTTTGGCAGACGCGAACACCGGGGAGCTGTTTTTT. This translates into CASSLFLADANTGELFF.

The chain recombines TRBV19 with TRBJ2-7, with 9 bases fitting TRBD1. Germline CDR1 and CDR2: LNHDA and SQIVND (reference sequence). J was trimmed by 4 bases and V by 5 bases; bases with no gene match: 6. This CDR3 is built from 14 residues. CDR3: CASSVRDRDYEQYF. The CDR3 region has the DNA TGTGCCAGTAGTGTCCGGGACAGGGATTACGAGCAGTACTTC.

J is TRBJ2-7 and V is TRBV5-6; TRBD2 is a possible D gene (6 bases). In germline, CDR1 is SGHDT, CDR2 YYEEEE. The V gene lost 4 bases and the J gene lost 4 bases, with 15 bases spanning the gap. The CDR3 covers 14 residues. This CDR3 is CASSAETRPYEQYF. CDR3 nucleotide sequence: TGTGCCAGCAGCGCCGAGACTAGACCGTACGAGCAGTACTTC. Supplemented by reference TRBV5-6 and TRBJ2-7, the full variable domain reads DAGVTQSPTHLIKTRGQQVTLRCSPKSGHDTVSWYQQALGQGPQFIFQYYEEEERQRGNFPDRFSGHQFPNYSSELNVNALLLGDSALYLCASSAETRPYEQYFGPGTRLTVT.

The chain employs TRBV11-2 and TRBJ2-7, with D tentatively TRBD2 (5 bases). Germline CDR1 reads SGHAT; CDR2 reads FQNNGV. V shed 3 bases and J shed 3 bases, with 12 bases lying between them. This CDR3 is 14 amino acids long. This chain's CDR3 is CASSLDSAFYEQYF. The CDR3 region has the DNA TGTGCCAGCAGCTTGGATAGCGCCTTCTACGAGCAGTACTTC.

This chain connects TRBV5-1 to TRBJ2-1; D perhaps matches TRBD2 (6 bases). Germline loops: CDR1 SGHRS, CDR2 YFSETQ. V was clipped by 0 bases and J by 5 bases, with 15 bases between them. There are 16 residues in the CDR3. The CDR3: CASSLAFSWGDNEQFF. The CDR3, as DNA: TGCGCCAGCAGCTTGGCCTTCAGCTGGGGGGACAATGAGCAGTTCTTC.

As for this clone: This same CDR3 is encoded by further DNA sequences in the sample. The V and J genes are TRBV27 and TRBJ2-5; D may be TRBD1 (5 bases). V was trimmed by 4 bases and J by 5 bases, leaving 11 bases between them. Germline values: CDR1 MNHEY, CDR2 SMNVEV (reference sequence). The CDR3 extends over 13 amino acids. CDR3 sequence: CASSSTVEETQYF. The CDR3 bases are TGTGCCAGCAGTTCGACAGTGGAGGAGACCCAGTACTTC.

This clone was seen a handful of times. The chain carries TRBV2 and TRBJ2-7, with D perhaps TRBD1 (5 bases). Germline CDR1 and CDR2: SNHLY and FYNNEI. This CDR3 comprises 12 residues. Trimming left V 7 bases short and J 3 bases short, with 10 bases between. CDR3 DNA: TGTGCCAGCAAGCCAGGGATCTACGAGCAGTACTTC. This sequence encodes CASKPGIYEQYF.

The chain employs TRBV4-1 and TRBJ1-1, with 7 nucleotides matching TRBD1. The CDR3 covers 15 residues. V gave up 0 bases and J gave up 5 bases; unmatched junction bases: 6. The V gene's germline CDR1 is MGHRA and CDR2 YSYEKL. Written as DNA, the CDR3 is TGCGCCAGCAGCCAAGATGAGGGGGCGCGGACTGAAGCTTTCTTT. It encodes CASSQDEGARTEAFF.

This clone was seen only a few times. The chain carries TRBV28 and TRBJ2-3; 10 bases align to TRBD2. V lost 5 bases to trimming and J lost 2 bases; unmatched junction nucleotides: 4. Germline V gene data show CDR1 as MDHEN and CDR2 as SYDVKM. The CDR3 has 15 amino acids. The CDR3: CASSRGLADTDTQYF. In DNA, the CDR3 is TGTGCCAGCAGTAGAGGACTAGCGGACACAGATACGCAGTATTTT.

V is TRBV28 and J is TRBJ1-1, with a possible D match to TRBD1 (6 bases). The V and J ends lost 6 bases and 5 bases respectively, with 13 bases between them. CDR1 MDHEN and CDR2 SYDVKM come from the germline V gene. This CDR3 comprises 13 residues. For the CDR3, the DNA is TGTGCCAGCAGCCCCCGGGGGCGAACTGAAGCTTTCTTT. Translated, it gives CASSPRGRTEAFF.

This chain joins TRBV7-9 and TRBJ1-5; no clear D. Germline assignment: CDR1 SEHNR and CDR2 FQNEAQ (reference sequence). CDR3 length equals 14 residues. V was cut by 5 bases and J by 4 bases, with 12 bases left in between. This CDR3 is CASSPEGGNQPQHF. The CDR3 bases are TGTGCCAGCAGCCCGGAGGGTGGAAATCAGCCCCAGCATTTT.

The sample holds a few counts of this clone. This chain connects TRBV27 to TRBJ1-2; the match to TRBD1 covers 10 bases. Germline CDR1 MNHEY, CDR2 SMNVEV (reference sequence). The J segment lost 8 bases and the V segment lost 9 bases, leaving 6 bases of the junction unmatched. This CDR3 contains 12 residues. This CDR3 reads CASRQGARGYTF. In nucleotides, the CDR3 is TGTGCCAGTAGACAGGGGGCGAGAGGCTACACCTTC.

The V gene is TRBV19, the J gene TRBJ1-2; 9 bases map to TRBD1. The CDR3 has 16 residues. The germline gives CDR1 LNHDA, CDR2 SQIVND (reference sequence). With V trimmed by 7 bases and J by 1 base, 10 bases remained unmatched. In DNA, the CDR3 is TGTGCCAGTAAAGGGCCCGGGACAGGGAATAACTATGGCTACACCTTC. Translating it yields CASKGPGTGNNYGYTF.